This T cell receptor beta chain derives from a study of T cells in Graves' hyperthyroidism and ophthalmopathy. Researchers amplified the TCR beta CDR3 regions from RNA transcripts. In the first-round RT-PCR of the TCR CDR3, the HTBI primer set was used. TCRdb reprocessed the multiplex PCR reads with MiXCR, giving one entry per CDR3 protein. The sample contains approximately 430,000 distinct CDR3 sequences, around 14% of which appear only once. This sequence originates from a woman aged 18 to 35 with Graves' hyperthyroidism. What was sequenced was blood.

The CDR3 DNA reads TGTGCCAGTAGCAGCAGAGGGGCGCGTGGCAATCAGCCCCAGCATTTT. Its translation is CASSSRGARGNQPQHF. The genes are TRBV19 and TRBJ1-5; D perhaps matches TRBD1 (5 bases). V was cut by 6 bases and J by 2 bases, with 17 bases left in between. Per the germline V gene, CDR1 is LNHDA and CDR2 is SQIVND (reference sequence). This CDR3 region has 16 residues.